This TCR beta chain was documented in a study of shared clonotypes between healthy human individuals. The table came from immunoSEQ multiplex PCR; TCRdb's copy has only in-frame clones and leaves some out. The profile covers approximately 320,000 clones, with around two thirds appearing a single time and around a tenth taken by the ten largest. This clone was detected only once. Sequencing input: memory CD4+ T cells sorted from blood. The subset: CD45RA-negative fraction. This sequence was found in a man younger than 40 in good health.

In DNA, the CDR3 is TGTGCCAGCAGCTTATTGGGCGGGAGCCAAGAGACCCAGTACTTC. Translating gives CASSLLGGSQETQYF. This chain uses TRBV7-7 with TRBJ2-5; 7 bases map to TRBD2. The germline V gene encodes CDR1 SSHAT and CDR2 FNYEAQ (reference sequence). The CDR3 covers 15 residues. V was pared by 2 bases and J by 1 base, with 4 bases of the junction left unmatched.